The 6 T cell receptor beta chains presented below share a single source sample, sequenced in a study of T cell responses to AZD1222 COVID-19 vaccine. Profiling relied on immunoSEQ multiplex PCR, and the TCRdb table lists in-frame clones only, not all of them. The profile shows about 74,000 clones, around 86% of them singletons. The sample was peripheral blood, taken on day 0 of AZD1222 vaccination. The receptors come from an adult in good health.

The V and J genes are TRBV29-1 and TRBJ1-1; 7 nucleotides line up with TRBD1. This CDR3 is 13 amino acids long. Germline values: CDR1 SQVTM, CDR2 ANQGSEA. J gave up 5 bases and V 3 bases, and 6 bases lay outside the gene matches. The CDR3 region has the DNA TGCAGCGTTGATCAGGGGGTGGGTACTGAAGCTTTCTTT. Translated, it gives CSVDQGVGTEAFF.

The chain carries TRBV28 and TRBJ1-4; weak D call: TRBD1 (5 bases). Germline lookup yields CDR1 MDHEN and CDR2 SYDVKM. V dropped 5 bases and J dropped 7 bases, with 14 bases sitting between them. CDR3 length: 14 residues. The CDR3, as DNA: TGTGCCAGCAGTCGGGGCGGGGTTGCTGAAAAACTGTTTTTT. Protein product: CASSRGGVAEKLFF.

This sequence joins TRBV6-6 and TRBJ2-1; 7 nucleotides agree with TRBD2. The CDR3 runs 12 residues. V trimming: 7 bases; J trimming: 3 bases; junction bases outside the gene matches: 0. The germline V gene encodes CDR1 MNHNY and CDR2 SVGAGI (reference sequence). The CDR3 DNA sequence: TGTGCCAGCACGGGGGGCTACAATGAGCAGTTCTTC. Protein sequence: CASTGGYNEQFF.

V gene TRBV23-1 combines with J gene TRBJ1-1; TRBD1 might be the D (5 bases). TRBV23-1 is an open reading frame whose function is uncertain. V was pared by 7 bases and J by 6 bases, with 21 bases between. This CDR3 is built from 15 residues. The CDR3 region has the DNA TGCGCCAGCAACGTAAGGGGTATAAGGAGCTCTGAAGCTTTCTTT. Its protein product is CASNVRGIRSSEAFF.

This clone appeared a single time. The chain is built from TRBV10-3 and TRBJ2-3, with D perhaps TRBD2 (5 bases). The V gene's germline CDR1 is ENHRY and CDR2 SYGVKD. V was trimmed by 5 bases and J by 1 base, leaving 13 bases between them. The CDR3 loop spans 15 amino acids. The CDR3 bases are TGTGCCATCAGTACAGCGCGGGTGGGCACAGATACGCAGTATTTT. Its protein is CAISTARVGTDTQYF.

The chain recombines TRBV4-3 with TRBJ1-6; D remains unclear. V lost 4 bases and J 6 bases, leaving 13 bases between the germline ends. The CDR3 runs to 15 residues. The germline V gene encodes CDR1 LGHNA and CDR2 YSLEER. Here the CDR3 DNA reads TGCGCCAGCAGCCGAGGGAGGGTCGGTAATTCACCCCTCCACTTT. Translated: CASSRGRVGNSPLHF.